Below, 19 T cell receptor beta chains from the same sample are listed, as sequenced in a study of blood T cell repertoires in COVID-19. Assay used: immunoSEQ multiplex PCR; TCRdb lists only in-frame clones, some missing. The sample lists about 180,000 clones; about 82% were seen once. Sequencing used PBMCs or T cells enriched from blood (not recorded which). Receptors were obtained from a woman under 40 who had recovered from COVID-19.

The CDR3 bases are TGCGCCAGCAGCCTCTTGAGTACCCACAATGAAAAACTGTTTTTT. Its protein product is CASSLLSTHNEKLFF. The chain couples TRBV4-1 to TRBJ1-4, with unresolved D. Trimming shortened V by 4 bases and J by 5 bases, and 14 bases separated the two germline ends. CDR1 is MGHRA and CDR2 is YSYEKL in the germline V gene. The CDR3 is 15 amino acids.

In its sample, this clone was seen a few times. The chain combines TRBV7-9 with TRBJ1-1; tentative D call: TRBD1 (5 bases). Germline-derived CDR1 and CDR2 are SEHNR and FQNEAQ (reference sequence). The CDR3 covers 14 residues. Trimming took 1 base from V and 5 from J, leaving 11 bases between them. CDR3 bases: TGTGCCAGCAGCTTAGAGGGCAGGGAAACTGAAGCTTTCTTT. This encodes CASSLEGRETEAFF.

The chain combines TRBV7-8 with TRBJ2-7; 8 bases align to TRBD2. Germline-derived CDR1 and CDR2 are SGHVS and FQNEAQ. The J segment lost 1 base and the V segment lost 5 bases, leaving 7 bases of the junction unmatched. CDR3 length: 15 amino acids. In nucleotides, the CDR3 is TGTGCCAGCAGCGAGGGACTAGGCGGGTCCTACGAGCAGTACTTC. The encoded protein is CASSEGLGGSYEQYF.

J is TRBJ1-1 and V is TRBV9, with D perhaps matching TRBD1 (6 bases). Trimming left V 3 bases short and J 6 bases short, with 15 bases between. Germline V lookup: CDR1 SGDLS, CDR2 YYNGEE. This CDR3 has 14 amino acids. The CDR3 loop is CASSGGHASAEAFF. CDR3 bases: TGTGCCAGCAGCGGGGGACACGCGAGCGCTGAAGCTTTCTTT.

The chain combines TRBV24-1 with TRBJ2-3, with TRBD2 identical over 10 bases. Trimming removed 3 bases from V and 7 bases from J; junction bases left unmatched: 6. The length of the CDR3 is 15 residues. Germline V gene lookup returns CDR1 KGHDR and CDR2 SFDVKD. CDR3 sequence reads: CATSDHLAGVYTQYF. The CDR3 DNA reads TGTGCCACCAGTGATCATCTAGCGGGAGTCTATACGCAGTATTTT.

The chain recombines TRBV9 with TRBJ1-4, with 7 nucleotides matching TRBD1. Germline V lookup: CDR1 SGDLS, CDR2 YYNGEE. The CDR3 is made up of 16 amino acids. The V and J ends lost 4 bases and 3 bases, in that order; junction bases with no gene match: 9. This CDR3 reads CASSLHDRVPNEKLFF. The CDR3 DNA reads TGTGCCAGCAGCCTTCATGACAGGGTACCTAATGAAAAACTGTTTTTT.

V is TRBV19 and J is TRBJ2-7, with 8 bases fitting TRBD1. V dropped 1 base and J dropped 6; count of bases not matched to a gene: 8. The CDR3 has 15 amino acids. Germline V gives CDR1 LNHDA, CDR2 SQIVND (reference sequence). In DNA, the CDR3 is TGTGCCAGTAGTATAGCTTGGACAGGGCTTTCCGAGCAGTACTTC. This sequence encodes CASSIAWTGLSEQYF.

This clone came up once. The chain joins TRBV13 to TRBJ2-7, with 8 bases aligning to TRBD1. The CDR3 is 17 residues long. CDR1 is PRHDT, CDR2 FYEKMQ, per germline (reference sequence). The V gene end was trimmed by 4 bases and the J gene end by 3 bases; junction bases not matched to a gene: 14. The CDR3: CASSSTIPGQAFYEQYF. CDR3 sequence (DNA): TGTGCCAGCAGCTCGACAATTCCGGGACAGGCATTCTACGAGCAGTACTTC.

J is TRBJ2-5 and V is TRBV28, with 7 positions matching TRBD1. The ends lost 5 bases at V and 0 bases at J; junction bases unmatched: 6. The CDR3 is 15 residues long. From germline, CDR1 is MDHEN and CDR2 SYDVKM. The CDR3, as DNA: TGTGCCAGCAGTACCCGGACAGGAAACCAAGAGACCCAGTACTTC. This codes for CASSTRTGNQETQYF. Based on the CDR3 plus reference TRBV28 and TRBJ2-5, the full variable domain is DVKVTQSSRYLVKRTGEKVFLECVQDMDHENMFWYRQDPGLGLRLIYFSYDVKMKEKGDIPEGYSVSREKKERFSLILESASTNQTSMYLCASSTRTGNQETQYFGPGTRLLVL.

This clone appeared a single time. The genes are TRBV5-6 and TRBJ1-2; 8 nucleotides align to TRBD1. The V and J ends lost 0 bases and 6 bases, in that order; junction bases with no gene match: 7. The CDR3 runs to 15 residues. Germline CDR1 and CDR2: SGHDT and YYEEEE. The CDR3 nucleotides read TGTGCCAGCAGCTTGGAGGACAGGGAGTTGAATGGCTACACCTTC. This encodes CASSLEDRELNGYTF.

V and J are TRBV4-1 and TRBJ2-7; weak D call: TRBD1 (5 bases). Trimming pared 4 bases from V and 4 bases from J, leaving 17 bases between. CDR3 length: 15 residues. Germline values: CDR1 MGHRA, CDR2 YSYEKL. The CDR3 DNA reads TGCGCCAGCAGCCCGTCCCAGGGTAGTAGGTACGAGCAGTACTTC. This gives the protein CASSPSQGSRYEQYF.

CDR3 loop: CASSEPTSGRTNEQFF. CDR3 DNA sequence: TGTGCCAGCAGTGAACCCACTAGCGGGAGGACGAATGAGCAGTTCTTC. J is TRBJ2-1 and V is TRBV6-1, with TRBD2 identical over 12 bases. Germline V gene sequence: CDR1 MNHNS, CDR2 SASEGT. V lost 2 bases and J lost 7; bases outside the gene matches: 6. The CDR3 is made up of 16 amino acids.

This clone has just a few counts. This chain uses TRBV11-3 with TRBJ2-3; a weak D match, TRBD2 (6 bases). The CDR3 consists of 13 residues. Germline loops: CDR1 SGHNT, CDR2 YENEEA. The V end lost 4 bases, the J end lost 2 bases, and 7 bases lay between the germline ends. The CDR3 sequence is CASSSDYTDTQYF. Here the CDR3 DNA reads TGTGCCAGCAGCTCGGACTACACAGATACGCAGTATTTT. The full variable domain, rest sourced from reference TRBV11-3 and TRBJ2-3, is EAGVVQSPRYKIIEKKQPVAFWCNPISGHNTLYWYLQNLGQGPELLIRYENEEAVDDSQLPKDRFSAERLKGVDSTLKIQPAELGDSAVYLCASSSDYTDTQYFGPGTRLTVL.

The rearrangement links TRBV3-1 (or the pseudogene TRBV3-2) to TRBJ2-1; a weak D match, TRBD2 (6 bases). Deletions cut 0 bases from V and 9 bases from J, with 15 bases between. Germline loops: CDR1 LGHDT, CDR2 YNNKEL (reference sequence). CDR3 size: 15 residues. The CDR3 DNA reads TGTGCCAGCAGCCAAGAACCCCATCGGGGAGGTGAGCAGTTCTTC. Translating it yields CASSQEPHRGGEQFF.

The chain combines TRBV28 with TRBJ1-2; 11 bases fit TRBD1. CDR1 and CDR2 (germline): MDHEN, SYDVKM. J was trimmed by 5 bases and V by 6 bases; bases with no gene match: 2. This CDR3 contains 13 residues. The CDR3 spells CASRDRGRYGYTF. CDR3 sequence (DNA): TGTGCCAGCAGGGACAGGGGGCGTTATGGCTACACCTTC.

The genes are TRBV25-1 and TRBJ2-7, with 7 nucleotides matching TRBD1. The CDR3 consists of 16 residues. CDR1 and CDR2 from the germline V gene are MGHDK and SYGVNS. V lost 2 bases and J lost 0; bases outside the gene matches: 7. The CDR3 region is CASSEQDRDSSYEQYF. The CDR3 DNA reads TGTGCCAGCAGTGAACAAGACAGGGATAGCTCCTACGAGCAGTACTTC.

The genes are TRBV20-1 and TRBJ2-7; 7 nucleotides line up with TRBD2. CDR3 size: 15 residues. CDR1 DFQATT and CDR2 SNEGSKA come from the germline V gene (reference sequence). V lost 3 bases, J lost 4 bases, and 12 bases stayed unmatched. This CDR3 reads CSASRAREAGYEQYF. CDR3 nucleotide sequence: TGCAGTGCTAGTAGAGCCCGGGAGGCGGGATACGAGCAGTACTTC.

V is TRBV7-2 and J is TRBJ2-5; maybe TRBD1 (5 bases). Trimming left V 10 bases short and J 3 bases short, with 12 bases between. Germline values: CDR1 SGHTA, CDR2 FQGNSA. The CDR3 loop spans 12 amino acids. Here the CDR3 reads CATQTEEETQYF. The CDR3 coding sequence is TGTGCCACCCAGACAGAAGAAGAGACCCAGTACTTC. Complete variable domain (other parts from reference TRBV7-2 and TRBJ2-5): GAGVSQSPSNKVTEKGKDVELRCDPISGHTALYWYRQSLGQGLEFLIYFQGNSAPDKSGLPSDRFSAERTGGSVSTLTIQRTQQEDSAVYLCATQTEEETQYFGPGTRLLVL.

This chain connects TRBV6-2 or TRBV6-3 to TRBJ2-5; weak D call: TRBD2 (5 bases). Germline V gene data show CDR1 as MNHEY and CDR2 as SVGEGT. This CDR3 contains 16 residues. Trimming removed 0 bases from V and 3 bases from J, with 14 bases in between. The CDR3 DNA reads TGTGCCAGCAGTTACTCTAGGACTGAGTCCAAAGAGACCCAGTACTTC. It encodes CASSYSRTESKETQYF.